Sequencing of this T cell receptor beta chain was carried out in a study of shared clonotypes between healthy human individuals. The table lists this clone with a count of one. V was clipped by 5 bases and J by 6 bases; unmatched bases: 7. The germline V gene encodes CDR1 MNHEY and CDR2 SMNVEV (reference sequence). This CDR3 has 15 residues. Clones were sequenced by immunoSEQ multiplex PCR, and TCRdb holds only the in-frame ones, with some missing. The data contain 490,000 or so clones, 79% of them seen just once; the ten biggest clones take up about 12%. The TCR originated in a woman aged 40-49 years in good health. Some clones in this sample may be carry-over from other donors' samples. The chain carries TRBV27 and TRBJ2-1; 10 nucleotides match TRBD1. Sequencing input: PBMCs. DNA of the CDR3: TGTGCCAGCAGTAGAAGGGACAGGGGATTCAATGAGCAGTTCTTC. Its protein product is CASSRRDRGFNEQFF.